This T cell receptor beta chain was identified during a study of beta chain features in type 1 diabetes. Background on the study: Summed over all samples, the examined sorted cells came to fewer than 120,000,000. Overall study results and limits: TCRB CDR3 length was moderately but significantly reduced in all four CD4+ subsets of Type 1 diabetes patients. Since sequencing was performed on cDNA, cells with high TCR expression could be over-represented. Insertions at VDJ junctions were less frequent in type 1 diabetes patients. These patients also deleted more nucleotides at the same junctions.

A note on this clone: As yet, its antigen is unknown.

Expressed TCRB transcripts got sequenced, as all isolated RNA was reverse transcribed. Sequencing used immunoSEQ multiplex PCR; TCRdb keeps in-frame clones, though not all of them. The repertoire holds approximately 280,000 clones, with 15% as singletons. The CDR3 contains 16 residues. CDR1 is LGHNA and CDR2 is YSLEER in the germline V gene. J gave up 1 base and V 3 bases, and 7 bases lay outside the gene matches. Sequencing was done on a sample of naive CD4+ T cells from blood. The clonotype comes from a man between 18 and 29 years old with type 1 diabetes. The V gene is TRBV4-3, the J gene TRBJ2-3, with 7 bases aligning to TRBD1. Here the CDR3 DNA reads TGCGCCAGCAGCCAGGTAGTTGGGACAGGCACAGATACGCAGTATTTT. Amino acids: CASSQVVGTGTDTQYF.